This TCR beta chain was sequenced in a study of vaccination and CD4 T cells after COVID-19. An Oncomine TCR Beta short-read assay was used to sequence the DNA from cultured CD4+ T cells. TCRdb redid the calling of the PCR reads with MiXCR, one entry per CDR3 protein. The sample lists roughly 14,000 distinct CDR3 sequences, roughly two thirds occurring once. The treatment here: roughly 10-day PBMC culture with coronavirus spike peptide pools or control peptides (ViraFEST assay). In this sample, this clonotype turned up a few times. No antigen is known for it. CDR3 size: 15 residues. V gave up 4 bases and J gave up 4 bases; unmatched junction bases: 8. Germline V lookup: CDR1 KGHDR, CDR2 SFDVKD.

Sequenced: CD4+ T cells from blood, cultured in vitro. The chain employs TRBV24-1 and TRBJ2-5; the match to TRBD2 covers 7 bases. The receptor was derived from a human donor who had recovered from COVID-19. CDR3 nucleotides: TGTGCCACCAGTGACCCCCGGGGGGAGGGAGAGACCCAGTACTTC. It codes for CATSDPRGEGETQYF.